Following are 27 T cell receptor beta chains from one sample sequenced in a study of shared clonotypes between healthy human individuals. The repertoire was sequenced with immunoSEQ multiplex PCR; TCRdb's copy has only in-frame clones and lacks some. The sample consists of 2 million to 2.5 million clones, 93% of them appearing once. Material: naive CD4+ T cells from PBMCs. Subset meaning: CD45RA+ positively selected. Receptors were obtained from a young man in good health. Some clones in this sample may be carry-over from other donors' samples.

In regard to this clone: Sequence at one end of the junction differs from germline and may be a read error. The chain employs TRBV5-6 and TRBJ2-7; D is perhaps TRBD1 (6 bases). The CDR3 consists of 13 residues. Germline values: CDR1 SGHDT, CDR2 YYEEEE. CDR3 bases: TGTGCCAGCAGCTTCAACATCGCAGGGGTACTAAACTTC. The encoded protein is CASSFNIAGVLNF. The full variable domain, rest sourced from reference TRBV5-6 and TRBJ2-7, is DAGVTQSPTHLIKTRGQQVTLRCSPKSGHDTVSWYQQALGQGPQFIFQYYEEEERQRGNFPDRFSGHQFPNYSSELNVNALLLGDSALYLCASSFNIAGVLNFGPGTRLTVT.

A note on this clone: The identical CDR3 is also encoded by other nucleotide sequences in the sample. This chain connects TRBV7-2 to TRBJ1-3; the D gene is possibly TRBD1 (5 bases). V lost 5 bases to trimming and J lost 4 bases, with 6 bases between them. This CDR3 region has 12 residues. In germline, CDR1 is SGHTA, CDR2 FQGNSA. CDR3 protein: CASSRQGNTIYF. CDR3 nucleotides: TGTGCCAGCAGCCGACAGGGAAACACCATATATTTT. Full variable domain (outside the CDR3, taken from reference TRBV7-2 and TRBJ1-3): GAGVSQSPSNKVTEKGKDVELRCDPISGHTALYWYRQSLGQGLEFLIYFQGNSAPDKSGLPSDRFSAERTGGSVSTLTIQRTQQEDSAVYLCASSRQGNTIYFGEGSWLTVV.

Turning to this clone: The sample holds other DNA sequences that translate to the same CDR3. The chain has TRBV4-3 and TRBJ1-5; the match to TRBD1 covers 8 bases. Looked up from germline, CDR1 is LGHNA and CDR2 is YSLEER. The V segment lost 3 bases and the J segment 7 bases; nucleotides outside the gene matches: 2. The CDR3 runs 13 residues. Written as DNA, the CDR3 is TGCGCCAGCAGCCAGGACAGGGCGCAGCCCCAGCATTTT. This translates into CASSQDRAQPQHF.

This chain connects TRBV28 to TRBJ2-7; 12 bases map to TRBD2. The germline V gene encodes CDR1 MDHEN and CDR2 SYDVKM. CDR3 length: 14 residues. The trim removed 6 bases at V and 4 bases at J, leaving 4 bases unmatched. The CDR3 reads CASRTSGSQYEQYF. The CDR3 nucleotides are TGTGCCAGCAGGACTAGCGGGAGTCAGTACGAGCAGTACTTC.

The chain combines TRBV5-1 with TRBJ1-4, with D possibly TRBD1 on 6 matching bases. Germline V CDR1 and CDR2: SGHRS, YFSETQ. V lost 4 bases, J lost 2 bases, and 18 bases lay in between. The CDR3 contains 17 residues. CDR3 region: CASSRRQGPVTNEKLFF. The CDR3 DNA follows: TGCGCCAGCAGCCGACGTCAGGGGCCGGTGACTAATGAAAAACTGTTTTTT.

This chain uses TRBV6-1 with TRBJ2-2, with D tentatively TRBD2 (6 bases). Per germline, CDR1 MNHNS and CDR2 SASEGT. Trimming removed 8 bases from V and 5 bases from J, with 6 bases in between. There are 11 residues in the CDR3. CDR3 DNA: TGTGCCAGCGGGGGGACCGGGGAGCTGTTTTTT. Amino acids: CASGGTGELFF.

This clone was recorded only once. The chain combines TRBV4-1 with TRBJ2-5; tentative D call: TRBD2 (5 bases). CDR1 and CDR2 (germline): MGHRA, YSYEKL. V shed 4 bases and J shed 0 bases, with 9 bases lying between them. The CDR3 length is 14 residues. CDR3 sequence reads: CASSRPGYQETQYF. The CDR3 DNA reads as TGCGCCAGCAGCCGACCGGGATACCAAGAGACCCAGTACTTC.

This sequence joins TRBV28 and TRBJ1-5, with D perhaps TRBD1 (5 bases). The CDR3 loop spans 15 amino acids. Germline V gene data show CDR1 as MDHEN and CDR2 as SYDVKM. Trimming left V 5 bases short and J 7 bases short, with 18 bases between. The CDR3: CASSRPQGRGQPQHF. As DNA, the CDR3 is TGTGCCAGCAGTCGGCCCCAGGGTCGAGGGCAGCCCCAGCATTTT.

The chain recombines TRBV4-2 with TRBJ2-2, with D possibly being TRBD2 (6 bases). Germline V gene data show CDR1 as LGHNA and CDR2 as YNFKEQ. V gave up 4 bases and J gave up 1 base, with 19 bases separating them. The CDR3 runs 18 residues. DNA for the CDR3: TGTGCCAGCAGCCTTAGACTGGGGGGTGCGTTGAACACCGGGGAGCTGTTTTTT. Its protein is CASSLRLGGALNTGELFF.

The chain has TRBV2 and TRBJ1-4; tentatively, D is TRBD1 (5 bases). Germline loops: CDR1 SNHLY, CDR2 FYNNEI. V was cut by 4 bases and J by 7 bases, with 13 bases left in between. This CDR3 region has 14 residues. This CDR3 is CASSGLFQGEKLFF. In DNA, the CDR3 is TGTGCCAGCAGTGGACTCTTTCAGGGTGAAAAACTGTTTTTT.

CDR3 bases: TGTGCCAGTGGCGCGGGAGGGCGCACAGATACGCAGTATTTT. This sequence encodes CASGAGGRTDTQYF. This rearrangement joins TRBV19 to TRBJ2-3; 9 nucleotides align to TRBD2. This CDR3 region has 14 residues. Germline CDR1 LNHDA, CDR2 SQIVND (reference sequence). Trimming at V came to 8 bases and at J to 1 base, leaving 4 bases not matched to a gene. Looking up the rest from reference TRBV19 and TRBJ2-3 gives the full variable domain: DGGITQSPKYLFRKEGQNVTLSCEQNLNHDAMYWYRQDPGQGLRLIYYSQIVNDFQKGDIAEGYSVSREKKESFPLTVTSAQKNPTAFYLCASGAGGRTDTQYFGPGTRLTVL.

The rearrangement joins TRBV2 to TRBJ1-5; possible D gene TRBD1, 5 bases. The CDR3 is made up of 15 amino acids. V lost 3 bases, J lost 0 bases, and 9 bases lay in between. CDR1 and CDR2 from the germline V gene are SNHLY and FYNNEI. The CDR3 loop reads CASSDRGNSNQPQHF. Written as DNA, the CDR3 is TGTGCCAGCAGTGATCGGGGGAATAGCAATCAGCCCCAGCATTTT.

CDR3 coding DNA: TGTGCCAGCACCCGGGGGCGGGCCCTTTCCTACGAGCAGTACTTC. The encoded protein is CASTRGRALSYEQYF. The chain carries TRBV6-5 and TRBJ2-7, with D perhaps given as TRBD1 or TRBD2 (6 bases each). Trimming took off 7 bases at V and 1 base at J, with 17 bases between the two ends. Germline CDR1 is MNHEY and CDR2 is SVGAGI. This CDR3 comprises 15 residues.

J is TRBJ2-7 and V is TRBV27, with no clear D. Germline CDR1 reads MNHEY; CDR2 reads SMNVEV (reference sequence). This CDR3 has 13 residues. The V end lost 3 bases, the J end lost 4 bases, and 10 bases lay between the germline ends. DNA for the CDR3: TGTGCCAGCAGTTTCGGCTACAAATACGAGCAGTACTTC. Translation gives CASSFGYKYEQYF.

About this clone: In the same sample, other DNA sequences code for this CDR3. This chain links TRBV7-2 with TRBJ2-5; D is perhaps TRBD1 or TRBD2 (5 bases each). Trimming left V 0 bases short and J 2 bases short, with 10 bases between. Germline V CDR1 and CDR2: SGHTA, FQGNSA. CDR3 length: 15 amino acids. DNA of the CDR3: TGTGCCAGCAGCTTAGCGGGGACGGTTCAAGAGACCCAGTACTTC. Translation gives CASSLAGTVQETQYF.

The chain recombines TRBV19 with TRBJ1-5; D call uncertain. CDR3 length: 14 residues. CDR1 and CDR2 from the germline V gene are LNHDA and SQIVND (reference sequence). V lost 5 bases to trimming and J lost 2 bases, with 10 bases between them. The CDR3 region is CASSGPLGNQPQHF. The CDR3 DNA reads as TGTGCCAGTAGTGGTCCCCTTGGCAATCAGCCCCAGCATTTT. Full variable domain (remainder filled in from reference TRBV19 and TRBJ1-5): DGGITQSPKYLFRKEGQNVTLSCEQNLNHDAMYWYRQDPGQGLRLIYYSQIVNDFQKGDIAEGYSVSREKKESFPLTVTSAQKNPTAFYLCASSGPLGNQPQHFGDGTRLSIL.

The chain joins TRBV28 to TRBJ1-3; 9 bases match TRBD1. CDR1 is MDHEN and CDR2 is SYDVKM in the germline V gene. The trim removed 10 bases at V and 4 bases at J, leaving 8 bases unmatched. The CDR3 length is 14 residues. CDR3 bases: TGTGCCATCACAGGGGGCAGAGAAGGAAACACCATATATTTT. Residues: CAITGGREGNTIYF.

The chain has TRBV4-3 and TRBJ1-2, with 10 bases fitting TRBD1. V lost 0 bases and J lost 4; bases outside the gene matches: 5. Germline V gene sequence: CDR1 LGHNA, CDR2 YSLEER. This CDR3 has 16 residues. The CDR3 region is CASSQDTTGGSYGYTF. DNA for the CDR3: TGCGCCAGCAGCCAAGACACGACAGGGGGCTCCTATGGCTACACCTTC.

This clone was detected only once. The identical CDR3 is also encoded by other nucleotide sequences in the sample. The chain couples TRBV5-1 to TRBJ2-7, with 9 bases fitting TRBD1. With 2 bases clipped from V and 4 bases from J, the junction kept 4 bases outside the gene matches. Per germline, CDR1 SGHRS and CDR2 YFSETQ. The CDR3 extends over 14 amino acids. The CDR3 DNA sequence: TGCGCCAGCAGCTTAGGACAGGGGAGATACGAGCAGTACTTC. Translation: CASSLGQGRYEQYF. Filled out from reference TRBV5-1 and TRBJ2-7, the complete variable domain reads KAGVTQTPRYLIKTRGQQVTLSCSPISGHRSVSWYQQTPGQGLQFLFEYFSETQRNKGNFPGRFSGRQFSNSRSEMNVSTLELGDSALYLCASSLGQGRYEQYFGPGTRLTVT.

The V and J genes are TRBV5-4 and TRBJ2-5, with TRBD2 matching over 8 bases. Germline assignment: CDR1 SGHNT and CDR2 YYREEE (reference sequence). J was trimmed by 5 bases and V by 4 bases; bases with no gene match: 4. The CDR3 is 13 residues long. CDR3 nucleotides: TGTGCCAGCAGCCCGGGGGGGTGGGAGACCCAGTACTTC. This gives the protein CASSPGGWETQYF.

On this clone: Distinct nucleotide sequences in the sample also encode this CDR3. V is TRBV18 and J is TRBJ2-3; D may be TRBD1 or TRBD2 (5 bases each). The CDR3 is made up of 14 amino acids. Germline V CDR1 and CDR2: KGHSH, LQKENI. The V end lost 0 bases, the J end lost 1 base, and 5 bases lay between the germline ends. CDR3 sequence: CASSPPGGTDTQYF. In DNA form, the CDR3 reads TGTGCCAGCTCACCACCGGGGGGCACAGATACGCAGTATTTT.

The gene calls are TRBV9 and TRBJ2-3, with 12 bases fitting TRBD2. CDR1 SGDLS and CDR2 YYNGEE come from the germline V gene. Losses at the gene ends were 0 bases for V and 3 bases for J; bases not matched to a gene: 5. There are 17 residues in the CDR3. In DNA, the CDR3 is TGTGCCAGCAGCGTAGCCCCTAGCGGGGGGGGGACAGATACGCAGTATTTT. It codes for CASSVAPSGGGTDTQYF.

The rearrangement uses TRBV7-3 and TRBJ2-3; 9 bases map to TRBD2. The V and J ends lost 4 bases and 2 bases, in that order; junction bases with no gene match: 4. This CDR3 is built from 15 residues. From germline, CDR1 is SGHTA and CDR2 FQGTGA. CDR3 residues: CASSSGLAVTDTQYF. For the CDR3, the DNA is TGTGCCAGCAGCTCGGGACTAGCAGTCACAGATACGCAGTATTTT.

Here the CDR3 reads CATSRVLAGGTHNEQFF. The CDR3 DNA reads as TGTGCCACCAGCAGAGTACTCGCGGGAGGCACCCACAATGAGCAGTTCTTC. The chain is built from TRBV15 and TRBJ2-1, with 8 bases matching TRBD2. V lost 1 base to trimming and J lost 5 bases; unmatched junction nucleotides: 10. The CDR3 consists of 17 residues. Germline V gives CDR1 LNHNV, CDR2 YYDKDF (reference sequence).

Worth noting for this clone: Different DNA sequences within this sample yield the same CDR3. CDR3 coding DNA: TGCGCCAGCAGCTTGGGTCCGAGCTATGGCTACACCTTC. Protein product: CASSLGPSYGYTF. The chain joins TRBV5-1 to TRBJ1-2; no reliable D call. Deletions cut 0 bases from V and 4 bases from J, with 7 bases between. The CDR3 sequence is 13 residues long. Germline assignment: CDR1 SGHRS and CDR2 YFSETQ.

CDR3 loop: CATSSGQLNTGELFF. For the CDR3, the DNA is TGTGCCACCAGCTCCGGACAGCTTAACACCGGGGAGCTGTTTTTT. This chain uses TRBV15 with TRBJ2-2, with D tentatively TRBD1 (6 bases). V was shortened by 5 bases and J by 2 bases, with 12 bases between the two germline ends. The CDR3 consists of 15 residues. Germline V lookup: CDR1 LNHNV, CDR2 YYDKDF (reference sequence).

The rearrangement joins TRBV18 to TRBJ1-4; perhaps TRBD1 as D (6 bases). CDR3 size: 15 residues. V was clipped by 5 bases and J by 5 bases, with 15 bases between them. Germline CDR1 and CDR2: KGHSH and LQKENI. In DNA, the CDR3 is TGTGCCAGCTCAACCCGGACAGAATTGAATGAAAAACTGTTTTTT. The encoded protein is CASSTRTELNEKLFF.